Given below is one T cell receptor (beta chain) in context. How the authors handled the data: By means of reference gene primer amplification, nucleated cell counts were estimated. Produced via immunoSEQ multiplex PCR; TCRdb's table is partial and in-frame only. The DNA was the basis for D and trimming; V, J and clone size are from that table. This sample has a few hundred thousand clones, with around 92% found just once. This sample is drawn from a study of blood T cell repertoires in COVID-19. Self-reported history from a screening survey and questionnaire set each donor's cohort. Up to 2 weeks before entering the study, exposed participants had met a COVID-19 case. The receptor was isolated from a woman between 45 and 65 years old who had been exposed to COVID-19. The sequenced sample was PBMCs or T cells enriched from blood (not recorded which).

CDR3 loop: CASSATGDAGNTIYF. CDR3 coding DNA: TGCGCCAGCAGCGCTACAGGGGACGCTGGAAACACCATATATTTT. The chain carries TRBV5-1 and TRBJ1-3, with 7 bases identical to TRBD1. The CDR3 is made up of 15 amino acids. The V gene's germline CDR1 is SGHRS and CDR2 YFSETQ. V trimming: 4 bases; J trimming: 2 bases; junction bases outside the gene matches: 6.